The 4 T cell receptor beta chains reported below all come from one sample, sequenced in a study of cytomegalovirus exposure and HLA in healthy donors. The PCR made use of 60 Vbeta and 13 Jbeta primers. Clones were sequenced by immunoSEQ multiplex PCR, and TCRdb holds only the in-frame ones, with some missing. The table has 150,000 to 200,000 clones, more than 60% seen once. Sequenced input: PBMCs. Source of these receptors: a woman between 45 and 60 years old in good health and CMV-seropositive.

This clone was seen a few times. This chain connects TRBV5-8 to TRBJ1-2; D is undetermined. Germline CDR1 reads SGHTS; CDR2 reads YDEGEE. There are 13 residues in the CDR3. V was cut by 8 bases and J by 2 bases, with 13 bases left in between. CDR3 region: CARMGDFNYGYTF. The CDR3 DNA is TGTGCCAGAATGGGAGACTTCAACTATGGCTACACCTTC. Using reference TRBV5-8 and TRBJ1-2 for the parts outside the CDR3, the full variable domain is EAGVTQSPTHLIKTRGQQATLRCSPISGHTSVYWYQQALGLGLQFLLWYDEGEERNRGNFPPRFSGRQFPNYSSELNVNALELEDSALYLCARMGDFNYGYTFGSGTRLTVV.

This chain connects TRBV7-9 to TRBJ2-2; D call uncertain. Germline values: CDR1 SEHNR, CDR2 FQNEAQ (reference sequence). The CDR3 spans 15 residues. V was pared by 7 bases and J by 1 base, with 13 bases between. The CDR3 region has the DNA TGTGCCAGCACCTCGGTGGCAGGGAACACCGGGGAGCTGTTTTTT. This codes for CASTSVAGNTGELFF.

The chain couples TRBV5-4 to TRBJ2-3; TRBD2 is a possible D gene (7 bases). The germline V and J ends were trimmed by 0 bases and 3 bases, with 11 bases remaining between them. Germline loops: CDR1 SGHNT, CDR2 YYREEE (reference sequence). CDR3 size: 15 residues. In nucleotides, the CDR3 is TGTGCCAGCAGCTTGGAGGGGGGGCCGACAGATACGCAGTATTTT. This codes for CASSLEGGPTDTQYF.

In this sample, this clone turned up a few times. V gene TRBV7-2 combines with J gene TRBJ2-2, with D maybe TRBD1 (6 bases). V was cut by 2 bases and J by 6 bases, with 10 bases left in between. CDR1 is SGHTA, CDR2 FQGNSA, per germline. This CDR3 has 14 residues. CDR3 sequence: CASSLMGAAGELFF. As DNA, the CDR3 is TGTGCCAGCAGCTTAATGGGGGCGGCCGGGGAGCTGTTTTTT.